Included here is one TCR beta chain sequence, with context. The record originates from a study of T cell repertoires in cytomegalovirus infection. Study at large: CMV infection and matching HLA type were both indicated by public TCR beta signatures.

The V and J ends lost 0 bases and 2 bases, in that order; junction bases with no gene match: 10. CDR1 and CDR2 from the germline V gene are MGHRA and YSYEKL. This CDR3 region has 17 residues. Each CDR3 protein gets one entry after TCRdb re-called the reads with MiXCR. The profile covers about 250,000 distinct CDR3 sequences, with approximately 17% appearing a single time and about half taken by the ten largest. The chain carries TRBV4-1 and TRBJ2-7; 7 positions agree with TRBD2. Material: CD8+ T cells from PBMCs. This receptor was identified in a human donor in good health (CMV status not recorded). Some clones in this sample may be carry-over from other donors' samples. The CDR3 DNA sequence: TGCGCCAGCAGCCAAGAAATCCGGGGGGTTGGAACCTACGAGCAGTACTTC. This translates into CASSQEIRGVGTYEQYF.